These T cell receptor beta chains were read from a single sample in a study of T-cell memory formation after mild COVID-19. TCRdb reprocessed the 5' RACE reads via MiXCR and lists one record per CDR3 protein. The top ten hold 28% of the sample, which has more than 80,000 distinct CDR3 sequences, around 15% seen once. The sample taken for sequencing was PBMCs or a T cell subset sorted from them (not recorded which). Source of these receptors: an adult woman who had mild COVID-19 (a few samples of this study predate the infection). Cell type and time point are not known. Each CDR3 is given with its conserved first and last residue. The D gene is left open where the match is weak. The listing skips clone size in some rows; elsewhere it reads once, few, many or a size class.

cdr3_aa,v_call,clone_size,d_call
CASSLTDYGYTF,TRBV12-3/TRBV12-4,few,.
CASSSHPRGLAVEETQYF,TRBV9,.,TRBD2
CASSPGLAGVTDTQYF,TRBV7-3,many,TRBD2
CASSSRGSYGYTF,TRBV13,few,.
CSAWEQTNTEAFF,TRBV20-1,many,.
CSVEDLSGAPDTQYF,TRBV29-1,few,.
CSARDPGWETQYF,TRBV20-1,many,.
CATGQRGGYQPQHF,TRBV15,.,.
CASSLRGYSYEQYF,TRBV13,.,.
CASSNIVASGRSETQYF,TRBV19,.,TRBD2
CASRHETYNEQFF,TRBV4-2,many,.
CSAPGGGATDTQYF,TRBV20-1,few,.
CASSDPGGETQYF,TRBV2,many,TRBD1
CATSDLTLGQGAYNEQFF,TRBV24-1,.,TRBD1
CASSPRGDEQFF,TRBV4-1,many,.
CASSRREKDEQFF,TRBV10-2,.,TRBD2
CASSWSGADTQYF,TRBV12-3/TRBV12-4,few,.
CASSDTGGVTEAFF,TRBV9,few,TRBD1
CASSRTIAGGSTGELFF,TRBV5-1,few,TRBD2
CASSQGGQPQHF,TRBV7-9,few,TRBD1
CASSTSGPSTDTQYF,TRBV7-9,.,TRBD2
CASSELWTTGDTVYGYTF,TRBV25-1,.,TRBD1
CAISWTGEKDTQYF,TRBV10-3,.,TRBD1
CASSPPSADTQYF,TRBV7-9,.,.
CASSVGTGPDEQFF,TRBV9,few,TRBD1
CASSSPGSEAFF,TRBV7-9,.,.
CASSQQGYLGYEQYF,TRBV7-9,few,.
CASSQDTSYNEQFF,TRBV4-2,.,.
CSVAGTGLDETQYF,TRBV29-1,.,TRBD1
CASSFWTTRDEQFF,TRBV7-2,.,.
CASSQDPGFNYGYTF,TRBV4-1,.,.
CASSPTALAGPFDEQFF,TRBV12-3/TRBV12-4,few,TRBD2
CASSPRTGPTSTDTQYF,TRBV19,few,TRBD1
CASSPRNSGSYEQYF,TRBV9,few,TRBD2
CASSGGLPSTYEQYF,TRBV9,few,.
CATSWTGSSYNEQFF,TRBV15,.,TRBD1
CSARETGLGRAEAFF,TRBV20-1,.,TRBD1
CAITTGYSYEQYF,TRBV6-1,.,TRBD1
CASSYREPYEQYF,TRBV6-2/TRBV6-3,.,.
CASSEVYTEAFF,TRBV6-1,few,.
CASTHPLAGAKNIQYF,TRBV7-9,few,.
CASSLVPTYEQYF,TRBV5-5,.,.
CSARRVGENIQYF,TRBV20-1,many,.
CSVEDWQGSSGNTIYF,TRBV29-1,few,.
CASSLVGLLIDTQYF,TRBV5-1,.,.
CASSLHIGDRGNTEAFF,TRBV4-3,.,TRBD1
CASSLSTGTAGELFF,TRBV27,few,TRBD1
CASSLPGTSGYYNEQFF,TRBV7-2,.,TRBD2